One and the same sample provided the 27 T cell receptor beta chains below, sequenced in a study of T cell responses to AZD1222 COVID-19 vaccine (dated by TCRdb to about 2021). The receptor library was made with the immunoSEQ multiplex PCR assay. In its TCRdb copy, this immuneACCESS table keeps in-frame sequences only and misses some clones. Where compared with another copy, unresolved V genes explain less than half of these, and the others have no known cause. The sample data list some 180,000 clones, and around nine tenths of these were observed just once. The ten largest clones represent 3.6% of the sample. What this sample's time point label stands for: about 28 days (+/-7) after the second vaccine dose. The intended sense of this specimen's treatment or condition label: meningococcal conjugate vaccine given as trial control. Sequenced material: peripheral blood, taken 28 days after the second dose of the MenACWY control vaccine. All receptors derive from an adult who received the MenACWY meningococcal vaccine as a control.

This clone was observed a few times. The chain's CDR3 is CASSVAGNKNTEAFF. The CDR3 nucleotides read TGTGCCAGCAGCGTAGCAGGGAATAAGAACACTGAAGCTTTCTTT. The V and J genes are TRBV9 and TRBJ1-1, with TRBD1 as a possible D gene (5 bases). With 0 bases removed from V and 1 base from J, the gap between germline ends came to 10 bases. The CDR3 totals 15 residues. CDR1 and CDR2 (germline): SGDLS, YYNGEE.

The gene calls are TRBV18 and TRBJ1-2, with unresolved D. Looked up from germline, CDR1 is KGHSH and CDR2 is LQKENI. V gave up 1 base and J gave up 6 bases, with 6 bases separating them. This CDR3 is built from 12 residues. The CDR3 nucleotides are TGTGCCAGCTCACCACTAACCGATGGCTACACCTTC. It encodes CASSPLTDGYTF. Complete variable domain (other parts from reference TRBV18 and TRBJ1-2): NAGVMQNPRHLVRRRGQEARLRCSPMKGHSHVYWYRQLPEEGLKFMVYLQKENIIDESGMPKERFSAEFPKEGPSILRIQQVVRGDSAAYFCASSPLTDGYTFGSGTRLTVV.

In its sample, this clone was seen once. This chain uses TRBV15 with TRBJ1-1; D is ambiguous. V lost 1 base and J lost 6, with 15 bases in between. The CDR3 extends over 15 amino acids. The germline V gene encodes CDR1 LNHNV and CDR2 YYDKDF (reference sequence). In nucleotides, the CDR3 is TGTGCCACCAGCAGAGGGGCAGCCACTAAATCTGAAGCTTTCTTT. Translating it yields CATSRGAATKSEAFF.

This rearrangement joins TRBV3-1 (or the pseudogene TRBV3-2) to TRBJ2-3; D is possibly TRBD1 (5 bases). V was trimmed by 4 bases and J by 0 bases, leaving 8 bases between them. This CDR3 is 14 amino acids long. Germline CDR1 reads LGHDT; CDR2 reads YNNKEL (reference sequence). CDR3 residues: CASSLGLSTDTQYF. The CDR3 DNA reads TGTGCCAGCAGCCTGGGGCTAAGCACAGATACGCAGTATTTT.

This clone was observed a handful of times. This chain's CDR3 is CASSFGRVGETQYF. The CDR3, as DNA: TGTGCCAGCAGTTTCGGGCGGGTAGGAGAGACCCAGTACTTC. The chain joins TRBV27 to TRBJ2-5; the D gene is possibly TRBD2 (5 bases). Trimming pared 3 bases from V and 4 bases from J, leaving 12 bases between. This CDR3 contains 14 residues. Germline V gives CDR1 MNHEY, CDR2 SMNVEV (reference sequence).

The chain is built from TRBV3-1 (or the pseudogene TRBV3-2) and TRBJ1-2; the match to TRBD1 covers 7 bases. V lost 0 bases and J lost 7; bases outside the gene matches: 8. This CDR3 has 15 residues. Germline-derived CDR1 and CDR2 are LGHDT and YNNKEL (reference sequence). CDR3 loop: CASSQEAVGGGGYTF. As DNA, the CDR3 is TGTGCCAGCAGCCAAGAAGCGGTAGGGGGCGGTGGCTACACCTTC.

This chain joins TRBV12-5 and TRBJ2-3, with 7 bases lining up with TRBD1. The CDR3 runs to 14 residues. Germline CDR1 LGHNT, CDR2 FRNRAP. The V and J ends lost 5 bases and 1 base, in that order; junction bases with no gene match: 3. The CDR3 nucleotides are TGTGCTAGTGGTGTCGGACAGGGCACAGATACGCAGTATTTT. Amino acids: CASGVGQGTDTQYF.

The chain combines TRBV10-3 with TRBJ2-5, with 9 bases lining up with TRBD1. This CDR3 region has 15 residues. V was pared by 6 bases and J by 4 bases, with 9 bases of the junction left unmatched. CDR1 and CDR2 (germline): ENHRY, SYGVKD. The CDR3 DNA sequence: TGTGCCATCAGGGAGGACAGGGGAGGCGGAGAGACCCAGTACTTC. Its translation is CAIREDRGGGETQYF.

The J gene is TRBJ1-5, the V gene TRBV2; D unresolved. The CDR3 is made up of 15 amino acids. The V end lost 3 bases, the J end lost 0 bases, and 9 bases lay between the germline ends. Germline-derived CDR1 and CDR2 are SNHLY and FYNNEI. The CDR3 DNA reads TGTGCCAGCAGTGAGAGCAGAAGTAGCAATCAGCCCCAGCATTTT. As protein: CASSESRSSNQPQHF.

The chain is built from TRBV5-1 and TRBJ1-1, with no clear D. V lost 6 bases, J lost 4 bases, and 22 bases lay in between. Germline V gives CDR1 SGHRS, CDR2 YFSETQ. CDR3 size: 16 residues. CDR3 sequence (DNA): TGCGCCAGCAAATTTCTAGGGATTGGTCGTGGCACTGAAGCTTTCTTT. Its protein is CASKFLGIGRGTEAFF.

The CDR3 is CASSLEAINEKLFF. The CDR3 bases are TGCGCCAGCAGCTTGGAAGCCATTAATGAAAAACTGTTTTTT. The chain couples TRBV5-1 to TRBJ1-4; D uncertain. Germline CDR1 and CDR2: SGHRS and YFSETQ. Trimming stripped 0 bases from V and 4 bases from J, with 7 bases between. This CDR3 has 14 amino acids.

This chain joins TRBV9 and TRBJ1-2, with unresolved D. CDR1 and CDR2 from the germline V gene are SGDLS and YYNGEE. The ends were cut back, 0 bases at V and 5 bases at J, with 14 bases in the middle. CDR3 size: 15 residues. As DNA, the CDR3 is TGTGCCAGCAGCGTAGGATCAGGAAGAGGGTATGGCTACACCTTC. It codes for CASSVGSGRGYGYTF. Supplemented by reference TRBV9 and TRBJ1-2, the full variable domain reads DSGVTQTPKHLITATGQRVTLRCSPRSGDLSVYWYQQSLDQGLQFLIQYYNGEERAKGNILERFSAQQFPDLHSELNLSSLELGDSALYFCASSVGSGRGYGYTFGSGTRLTVV.

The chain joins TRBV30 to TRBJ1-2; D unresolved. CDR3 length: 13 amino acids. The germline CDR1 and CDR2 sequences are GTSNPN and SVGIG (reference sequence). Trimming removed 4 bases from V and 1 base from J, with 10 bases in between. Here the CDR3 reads CAWTEGVNYGYTF. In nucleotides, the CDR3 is TGTGCCTGGACGGAAGGCGTTAACTATGGCTACACCTTC.

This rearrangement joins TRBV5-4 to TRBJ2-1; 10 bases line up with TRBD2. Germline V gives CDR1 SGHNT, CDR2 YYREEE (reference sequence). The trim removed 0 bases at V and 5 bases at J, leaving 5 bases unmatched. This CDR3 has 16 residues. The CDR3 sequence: CASSLGGLAGDNEQFF. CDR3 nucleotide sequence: TGTGCCAGCAGCTTGGGGGGCCTAGCGGGGGACAATGAGCAGTTCTTC.

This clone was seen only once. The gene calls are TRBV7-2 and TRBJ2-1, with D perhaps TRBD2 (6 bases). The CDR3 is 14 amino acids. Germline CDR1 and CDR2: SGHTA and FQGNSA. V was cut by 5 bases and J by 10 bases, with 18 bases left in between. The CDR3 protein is CASSTDPRRAEQFF. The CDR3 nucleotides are TGTGCCAGCAGCACGGACCCTCGGAGGGCAGAGCAGTTCTTC.

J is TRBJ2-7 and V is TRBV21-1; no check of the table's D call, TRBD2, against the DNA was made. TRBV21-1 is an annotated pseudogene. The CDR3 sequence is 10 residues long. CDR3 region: CASSTYEQYF. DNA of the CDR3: TGTGCCAGCAGTACCTACGAGCAGTACTTC.

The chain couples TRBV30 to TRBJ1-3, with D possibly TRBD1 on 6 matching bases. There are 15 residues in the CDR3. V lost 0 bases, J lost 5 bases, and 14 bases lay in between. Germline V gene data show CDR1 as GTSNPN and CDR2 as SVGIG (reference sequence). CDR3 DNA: TGTGCCTGGAGTGTGACAGGCCCCGGGAGAAACACCATATATTTT. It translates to CAWSVTGPGRNTIYF. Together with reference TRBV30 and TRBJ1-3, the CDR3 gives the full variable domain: SQTIHQWPATLVQPVGSPLSLECTVEGTSNPNLYWYRQAAGRGLQLLFYSVGIGQISSEVPQNLSASRPQDRQFILSSKKLLLSDSGFYLCAWSVTGPGRNTIYFGEGSWLTVV.

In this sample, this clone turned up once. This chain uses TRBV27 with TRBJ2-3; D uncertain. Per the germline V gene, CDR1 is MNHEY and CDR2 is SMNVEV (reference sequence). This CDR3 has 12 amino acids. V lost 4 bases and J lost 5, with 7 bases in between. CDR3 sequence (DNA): TGTGCCAGCAGTTGGAAGGGAGATACGCAGTATTTT. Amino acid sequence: CASSWKGDTQYF.

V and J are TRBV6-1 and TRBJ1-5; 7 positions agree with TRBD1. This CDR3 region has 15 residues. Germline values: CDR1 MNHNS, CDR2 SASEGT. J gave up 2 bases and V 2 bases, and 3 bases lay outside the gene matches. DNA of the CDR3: TGTGCCAGCAGTGAATCAGGACAGGGCAATCAGCCCCAGCATTTT. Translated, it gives CASSESGQGNQPQHF.

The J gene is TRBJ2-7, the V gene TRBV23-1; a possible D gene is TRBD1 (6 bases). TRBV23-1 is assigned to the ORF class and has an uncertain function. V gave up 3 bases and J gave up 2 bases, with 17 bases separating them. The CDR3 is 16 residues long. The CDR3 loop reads CASSHLDRIKTYEQYF. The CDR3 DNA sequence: TGCGCCAGCAGTCACCTCGACAGGATTAAGACCTACGAGCAGTACTTC.

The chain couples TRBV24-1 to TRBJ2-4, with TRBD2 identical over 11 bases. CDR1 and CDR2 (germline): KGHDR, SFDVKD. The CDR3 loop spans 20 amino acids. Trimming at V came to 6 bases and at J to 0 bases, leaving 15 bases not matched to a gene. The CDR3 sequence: CATSRVLTSGINLAKNIQYF. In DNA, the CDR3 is TGTGCCACCAGTCGCGTATTGACTAGCGGGATAAATCTAGCCAAAAACATTCAGTACTTC.

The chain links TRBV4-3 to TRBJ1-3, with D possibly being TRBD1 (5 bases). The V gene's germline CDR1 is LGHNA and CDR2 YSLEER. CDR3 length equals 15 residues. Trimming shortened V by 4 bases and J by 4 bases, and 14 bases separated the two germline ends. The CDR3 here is CASSPQARDGNTIYF. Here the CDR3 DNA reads TGCGCCAGCAGCCCCCAGGCCAGGGACGGAAACACCATATATTTT.

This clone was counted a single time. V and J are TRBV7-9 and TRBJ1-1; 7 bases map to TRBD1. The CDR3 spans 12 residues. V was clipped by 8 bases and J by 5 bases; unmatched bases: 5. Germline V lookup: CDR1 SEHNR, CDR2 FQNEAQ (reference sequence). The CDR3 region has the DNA TGTGCCAGCGGCGACAGGGAGACTGAAGCTTTCTTT. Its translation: CASGDRETEAFF.

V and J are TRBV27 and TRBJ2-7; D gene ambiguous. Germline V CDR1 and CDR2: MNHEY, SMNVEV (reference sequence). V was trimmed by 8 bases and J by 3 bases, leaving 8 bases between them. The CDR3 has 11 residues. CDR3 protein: CASSDFYEQYF. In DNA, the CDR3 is TGTGCCAGCTCAGACTTCTACGAGCAGTACTTC.

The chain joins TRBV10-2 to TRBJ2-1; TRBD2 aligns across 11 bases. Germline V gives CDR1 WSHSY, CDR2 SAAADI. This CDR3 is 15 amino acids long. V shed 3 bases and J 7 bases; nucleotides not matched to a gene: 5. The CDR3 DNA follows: TGCGCCAGCAGTGATGGACTAGCGGGCTCTAATGAGCAGTTCTTC. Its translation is CASSDGLAGSNEQFF.

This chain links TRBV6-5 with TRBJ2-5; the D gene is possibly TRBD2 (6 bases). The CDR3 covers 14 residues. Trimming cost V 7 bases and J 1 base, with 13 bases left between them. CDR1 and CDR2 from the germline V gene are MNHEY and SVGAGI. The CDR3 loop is CASKVGGPQETQYF. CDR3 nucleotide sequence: TGTGCCAGCAAGGTGGGAGGTCCCCAAGAGACCCAGTACTTC.

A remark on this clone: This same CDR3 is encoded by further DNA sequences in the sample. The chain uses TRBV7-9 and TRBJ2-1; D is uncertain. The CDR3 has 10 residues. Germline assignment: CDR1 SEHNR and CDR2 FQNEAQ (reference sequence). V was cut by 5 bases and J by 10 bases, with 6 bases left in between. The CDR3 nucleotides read TGTGCCAGCAGCCTCTACGAGCAGTTCTTC. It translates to CASSLYEQFF.